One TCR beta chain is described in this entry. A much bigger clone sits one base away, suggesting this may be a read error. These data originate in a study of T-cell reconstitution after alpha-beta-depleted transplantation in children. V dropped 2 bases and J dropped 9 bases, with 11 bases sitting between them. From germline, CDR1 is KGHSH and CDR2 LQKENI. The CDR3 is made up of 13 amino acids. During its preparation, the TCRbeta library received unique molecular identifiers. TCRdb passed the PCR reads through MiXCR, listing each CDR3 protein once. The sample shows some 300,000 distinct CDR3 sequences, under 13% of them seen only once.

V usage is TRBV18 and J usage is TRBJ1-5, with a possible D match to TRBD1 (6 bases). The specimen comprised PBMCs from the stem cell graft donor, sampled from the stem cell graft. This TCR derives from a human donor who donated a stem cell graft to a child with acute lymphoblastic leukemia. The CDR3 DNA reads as TGTGCCAGCTCACCAGGGGGCGGCCCGCCCCAGCATTTT. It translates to CASSPGGGPPQHF. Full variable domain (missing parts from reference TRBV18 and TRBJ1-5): NAGVMQNPRHLVRRRGQEARLRCSPMKGHSHVYWYRQLPEEGLKFMVYLQKENIIDESGMPKERFSAEFPKEGPSILRIQQVVRGDSAAYFCASSPGGGPPQHFGDGTRLSIL.